Listed here is a single T cell receptor beta chain. The CDR3 is made up of 15 amino acids. Germline values: CDR1 LNHNV, CDR2 YYDKDF (reference sequence). Trimming shortened V by 0 bases and J by 8 bases, and 13 bases separated the two germline ends. The source of the sample is a study of CD8 T cells in Susac syndrome. With random hexamers, reverse transcription was performed on roughly 0.45 to 1 ug of RNA. A single record per CDR3 protein comes from TCRdb applying MiXCR to the immunoSEQ multiplex PCR reads. The sample includes 150,000 to 180,000 distinct CDR3 sequences, roughly 94% seen only once; the top ten take roughly 0.19%. The multiple sclerosis control group consisted of treatment-naive patients whose relapsing-remitting disease, which was either stable or active, fulfilled revised McDonald criteria.

This sequence joins TRBV15 and TRBJ1-4; a weak D match, TRBD1 (5 bases). This sequence originates from a human donor with multiple sclerosis. The sequenced material came from CD8+ T cells from PBMCs. For the CDR3, the DNA is TGTGCCACCAGCAGAGATGCGGTGGGGCTGGAAAAACTGTTTTTT. Residues: CATSRDAVGLEKLFF.